This note documents a single T cell receptor (beta chain) sequence. Its matching antigen is unknown. The table came from immunoSEQ multiplex PCR; TCRdb's copy has only in-frame clones and leaves some out. The table includes fewer than 150,000 clones, approximately 90% detected once. These data originate in a study of T cell responses to AZD1222 COVID-19 vaccine. Study observations and caveats: White British donors predominated, females outnumbered males, and clonal diversity was possibly underestimated. Repertoires in all cases were sampled only once the peak T cell response had passed. Just a handful of AZD1222 recipients tested seropositive at baseline. Following two doses of AZD1222, Spike-specific TCR breadth and depth rose.

CDR1 SGDLS and CDR2 YYNGEE come from the germline V gene. The CDR3 extends over 15 amino acids. Germline trimming cut 0 bases from V and 4 bases from J; bases unmatched to any gene: 3. This sequence originates from an adult who received the AZD1222 COVID-19 vaccine. The chain joins TRBV9 to TRBJ2-5; TRBD2 matches 10 bases. The source was peripheral blood, collected 28 days after the second AZD1222 dose. The CDR3 nucleotides are TGTGCCAGCAGCGTAGGTGTAGCGGGGGGAGAGACCCAGTACTTC. Protein: CASSVGVAGGETQYF.